This T cell receptor beta chain is drawn from a study of OX40 agonist ivuxolimab in advanced cancers. Study-wide results and limits: Researchers did not establish what antigens the expanded peripheral T cells target.

Notes on this clone: What it binds is not known.

The data were produced by immunoSEQ multiplex PCR, yet TCRdb's version contains in-frame clones alone and is incomplete. The table shows tens of thousands of clones, with more than 75% occurring only once. This TCR was recovered from an adult with an advanced solid tumor such as melanoma, head and neck, liver or kidney cancer. This specimen consisted of CD4+ or CD8+ T cells sorted from blood, obtained in a trial of the OX40 agonist ivuxolimab.

CDR3 coding DNA: TGTGCCAGCAGCCAAGGGGTAGCCGGGGACCAAGAGACCCAGTACTTC. Translation: CASSQGVAGDQETQYF. V usage is TRBV4-2 and J usage is TRBJ2-5, with D perhaps matching TRBD2 (5 bases). The length of the CDR3 is 16 residues. V lost 1 base and J 0 bases, leaving 12 bases between the germline ends. The V gene's germline CDR1 is LGHNA and CDR2 YNFKEQ.